The 31 T cell receptor beta chains reported below all come from one sample, sequenced in a study of long-term antiretroviral therapy in people with HIV. Run at survey level, the immunoSEQ assay was version v3.0. TCRdb keeps only in-frame clones here, not all; method: immunoSEQ multiplex PCR. The table includes about 16,000 clones, around 89% detected once. The input for sequencing was unsorted PBMCs, taken 0.7 years before starting antiretroviral therapy. All receptors come from a man aged 45 to 65 with HIV.

The chain couples TRBV6-1 to TRBJ2-7; tentatively, D is TRBD1 (8 bases). The V and J ends lost 6 bases and 9 bases respectively, with 18 bases between them. This CDR3 is 13 amino acids long. In germline, CDR1 is MNHNS, CDR2 SASEGT. Here the CDR3 reads CASRQGGALGQYF. The CDR3 DNA is TGTGCCAGCAGACAGGGGGGGGCTTTGGGGCAGTACTTC.

V usage is TRBV7-8 and J usage is TRBJ1-4; D remains ambiguous. Trimming removed 1 base from V and 6 bases from J, with 12 bases in between. Germline-derived CDR1 and CDR2 are SGHVS and FQNEAQ. The CDR3 extends over 15 amino acids. CDR3: CASSLGPGGDEKLFF. CDR3 nucleotides: TGTGCCAGCAGCTTAGGGCCAGGAGGAGATGAAAAACTGTTTTTT.

The genes are TRBV7-2 and TRBJ2-1; TRBD2 agrees at 9 bases. This CDR3 spans 16 amino acids. Germline loops: CDR1 SGHTA, CDR2 FQGNSA. Trimming at V came to 4 bases and at J to 1 base, leaving 5 bases not matched to a gene. The CDR3 DNA reads as TGTGCCAGCAGCTGGGGAGCGGGGGGTTCCTACAATGAGCAGTTCTTC. Its protein product is CASSWGAGGSYNEQFF.

The rearrangement links TRBV5-1 to TRBJ2-7; a possible D gene is TRBD2 (5 bases). Trimming removed 1 base at V and 5 bases at J, with 19 bases between. CDR1 is SGHRS and CDR2 is YFSETQ in the germline V gene. The CDR3 contains 16 residues. The CDR3 here is CASSLRAAGNLNEQYF. The DNA for the CDR3 is TGCGCCAGCAGCTTGAGAGCGGCAGGAAATCTTAACGAGCAGTACTTC.

The J gene is TRBJ2-6, the V gene TRBV7-9; D gene uncertain. The CDR3 loop spans 16 amino acids. Germline-derived CDR1 and CDR2 are SEHNR and FQNEAQ (reference sequence). Deletions cut 2 bases from V and 1 base from J, with 9 bases between. In nucleotides, the CDR3 is TGTGCCAGCAGCTTATTCTGGCTGTCTGGGGCCAACGTCCTGACTTTC. It encodes CASSLFWLSGANVLTF.

V gene TRBV18 combines with J gene TRBJ1-1; a weak D match, TRBD1 (5 bases). The germline V and J ends were trimmed by 4 bases and 0 bases, with 12 bases remaining between them. Germline V CDR1 and CDR2: KGHSH, LQKENI. The CDR3 covers 15 residues. The CDR3 here is CASSLLQDLNTEAFF. For the CDR3, the DNA is TGTGCCAGCTCACTATTACAGGACTTGAACACTGAAGCTTTCTTT.

The chain couples TRBV28 to TRBJ1-1; D gene uncertain. This CDR3 region has 13 residues. Germline CDR1 and CDR2: MDHEN and SYDVKM. Trimming cost V 8 bases and J 0 bases, with 10 bases left between them. CDR3: CASLDTLNTEAFF. The CDR3 bases are TGTGCCAGCCTTGATACCTTGAACACTGAAGCTTTCTTT.

The J gene is TRBJ1-5, the V gene TRBV5-6; D not resolved. This CDR3 has 14 amino acids. The V and J ends lost 1 base and 9 bases respectively, with 14 bases between them. CDR1 is SGHDT, CDR2 YYEEEE, per germline. The CDR3 region has the DNA TGTGCCAGCAGCTTGTTCTGGCAGGAAAGGCCCCAGCATTTT. This codes for CASSLFWQERPQHF.

The chain joins TRBV5-5 to TRBJ1-2; D gene ambiguous. Trimming left V 6 bases short and J 8 bases short, with 20 bases between. There are 14 residues in the CDR3. Germline V gene lookup returns CDR1 SGHKS and CDR2 YYEKEE (reference sequence). CDR3 amino acids: CASTSGPGFSGYTF. Written as DNA, the CDR3 is TGTGCCAGCACAAGCGGGCCCGGATTTAGCGGCTACACCTTC.

The V and J genes are TRBV5-3 and TRBJ2-7, with D perhaps TRBD1 or TRBD2 (5 bases each). TRBV5-3 is reported as an ORF; its role is uncertain. Trimming took 0 bases from V and 7 from J, leaving 32 bases between them. The CDR3 runs 20 residues. The CDR3 DNA reads TGTGCCAGAAGCTTGGCGCGGTGGGACGGCCCGGAGTTTAGGGTGCAAGAGCAGTACTTC. It codes for CARSLARWDGPEFRVQEQYF.

This clone was observed once. The V call is TRBV30, the J call TRBJ1-1; D gene unclear. V lost 0 bases to trimming and J lost 8 bases, with 13 bases between them. The CDR3 contains 13 residues. In germline, CDR1 is GTSNPN, CDR2 SVGIG (reference sequence). The CDR3 here is CAWSVGPVKEAFF. The CDR3 DNA is TGTGCCTGGAGTGTAGGCCCGGTGAAGGAAGCTTTCTTT.

The V call is TRBV28, the J call TRBJ2-4; 7 nucleotides agree with TRBD1. Looked up from germline, CDR1 is MDHEN and CDR2 is SYDVKM. Trimming cost V 5 bases and J 9 bases; bases outside gene matches: 7. This CDR3 has 13 residues. CDR3: CASSPRDSFIQYF. The CDR3 region has the DNA TGTGCCAGCAGTCCCCGGGACAGTTTCATTCAGTACTTC.

The genes are TRBV7-2 and TRBJ2-7, with no clear D. This CDR3 spans 14 amino acids. V dropped 3 bases and J dropped 0 bases, with 9 bases sitting between them. Per germline, CDR1 SGHTA and CDR2 FQGNSA. CDR3 sequence (DNA): TGTGCCAGCAGCTTTACCTATTACTCCTACGAGCAGTACTTC. This gives the protein CASSFTYYSYEQYF.

The CDR3 bases are TGCAGCGTCGACAGACTAAACACTGAAGCTTTCTTT. It specifies CSVDRLNTEAFF. This chain connects TRBV29-1 to TRBJ1-1; D possibly corresponds to TRBD1 (5 bases). The ends were cut back, 6 bases at V and 2 bases at J, with 10 bases in the middle. This CDR3 comprises 12 residues. Looked up from germline, CDR1 is SQVTM and CDR2 is ANQGSEA.

This clone has only one observation. V usage is TRBV30 and J usage is TRBJ1-1; D is unresolved. Trimming shortened V by 0 bases and J by 7 bases, and 6 bases separated the two germline ends. The germline V gene encodes CDR1 GTSNPN and CDR2 SVGIG (reference sequence). The CDR3 loop spans 11 amino acids. The CDR3 here is CAWSVFHEAFF. CDR3 bases: TGTGCCTGGAGTGTATTCCATGAAGCTTTCTTT.

The V and J genes are TRBV7-3 and TRBJ2-2; D may correspond to TRBD1 or TRBD2 (5 bases each). The germline V and J ends were trimmed by 5 bases and 7 bases, with 11 bases remaining between them. In germline, CDR1 is SGHTA, CDR2 FQGTGA. The CDR3 has 13 residues. CDR3 amino acids: CASSRDVSGELFF. The CDR3 coding sequence is TGTGCCAGCAGCCGGGACGTAAGCGGGGAGCTGTTTTTT.

This CDR3 is CASSVILGDTQYF. In DNA, the CDR3 is TGTGCCAGCAGCGTAATCCTAGGGGATACGCAGTATTTT. The chain carries TRBV9 and TRBJ2-3; no reliable D call. The CDR3 totals 13 residues. V was pared by 1 base and J by 6 bases, with 9 bases between. CDR1 is SGDLS, CDR2 YYNGEE, per germline.

The gene calls are TRBV5-1 and TRBJ1-1; D gene ambiguous. The CDR3 has 14 residues. The V gene's germline CDR1 is SGHRS and CDR2 YFSETQ. V lost 0 bases to trimming and J lost 0 bases, with 6 bases between them. DNA of the CDR3: TGCGCCAGCAGCTTGGAACAGTTGAACACTGAAGCTTTCTTT. This gives the protein CASSLEQLNTEAFF. Looking up the rest from reference TRBV5-1 and TRBJ1-1 gives the full variable domain: KAGVTQTPRYLIKTRGQQVTLSCSPISGHRSVSWYQQTPGQGLQFLFEYFSETQRNKGNFPGRFSGRQFSNSRSEMNVSTLELGDSALYLCASSLEQLNTEAFFGQGTRLTVV.

This clone occurred a few times. The gene calls are TRBV10-3 and TRBJ1-2; D remains ambiguous. Germline CDR1 is ENHRY and CDR2 is SYGVKD. CDR3 size: 16 residues. The V end lost 2 bases, the J end lost 2 bases, and 15 bases lay between the germline ends. CDR3 protein: CAISEIEGRINYGYTF. The CDR3 nucleotides read TGTGCCATCAGTGAGATTGAGGGCCGAATCAACTATGGCTACACCTTC.

The chain carries TRBV15 and TRBJ1-1; D possibly corresponds to TRBD1 (5 bases). The CDR3 sequence is 14 residues long. V was pared by 4 bases and J by 0 bases, with 9 bases between. Germline CDR1 is LNHNV and CDR2 is YYDKDF (reference sequence). The CDR3 spells CATSTRQMNTEAFF. The CDR3 DNA follows: TGTGCCACCAGCACGCGACAGATGAACACTGAAGCTTTCTTT.

The chain carries TRBV7-6 and TRBJ2-7; tentative D call: TRBD2 (6 bases). In germline, CDR1 is SGHVS, CDR2 FNYEAQ. The CDR3 covers 14 residues. Trimming shortened V by 1 base and J by 2 bases, and 9 bases separated the two germline ends. In nucleotides, the CDR3 is TGTGCCAGCAGCTTAGGGGGGGACGCCTACGAGCAGTACTTC. Translation: CASSLGGDAYEQYF.

V gene TRBV28 combines with J gene TRBJ1-2, with 8 bases identical to TRBD1. The CDR3 runs 13 residues. CDR1 and CDR2 from the germline V gene are MDHEN and SYDVKM. V gave up 6 bases and J gave up 4 bases; unmatched junction bases: 4. CDR3 nucleotides: TGTGCCAGCAGCTTCGGGACAGGCTATGGCTACACCTTC. It translates to CASSFGTGYGYTF.

The CDR3 sequence is CASSLSQGAVEAFF. The CDR3 DNA follows: TGTGCCAGCAGTTTGTCACAGGGGGCCGTTGAAGCTTTCTTT. The V gene is TRBV27, the J gene TRBJ1-1; 9 positions match TRBD1. The CDR3 is made up of 14 amino acids. V lost 3 bases and J lost 7; bases outside the gene matches: 6. Germline assignment: CDR1 MNHEY and CDR2 SMNVEV (reference sequence).

The sample holds one count of this clone. The V gene is TRBV27, the J gene TRBJ2-5; the D is unclear. Germline V CDR1 and CDR2: MNHEY, SMNVEV (reference sequence). V lost 1 base and J lost 5, with 14 bases in between. The CDR3 contains 15 residues. CDR3 region: CASSLYSSLLETQYF. Here the CDR3 DNA reads TGTGCCAGCAGTTTATACAGTTCTCTTCTGGAGACCCAGTACTTC.

The chain uses TRBV30 and TRBJ2-7; tentatively, D is TRBD1 or TRBD2 (5 bases each). V lost 4 bases, J lost 3 bases, and 13 bases lay in between. This CDR3 has 13 residues. The germline V gene has CDR1 GTSNPN and CDR2 SVGIG (reference sequence). The CDR3 DNA sequence: TGTGCCTGGACGAGGGGCTTAAACTACGAGCAGTACTTC. Amino acids: CAWTRGLNYEQYF.

The chain has TRBV7-9 and TRBJ2-7; 8 bases line up with TRBD1. The germline CDR1 and CDR2 sequences are SEHNR and FQNEAQ (reference sequence). Unmatched junction bases numbered 8, after V lost 1 base and J lost 3 bases. The CDR3 has 16 residues. The DNA for the CDR3 is TGTGCCAGCAGCTTAGTTGGGCAGGGGGCTCTCTACGAGCAGTACTTC. This gives the protein CASSLVGQGALYEQYF.

This chain connects TRBV5-1 to TRBJ2-3; D call uncertain. This CDR3 comprises 14 residues. V gave up 0 bases and J gave up 2 bases, with 7 bases separating them. Germline V CDR1 and CDR2: SGHRS, YFSETQ. The DNA for the CDR3 is TGCGCCAGCAGCTTGGGCACTATCACAGATACGCAGTATTTT. Its protein is CASSLGTITDTQYF. The variable domain in full, with the rest retrieved from reference TRBV5-1 and TRBJ2-3, is KAGVTQTPRYLIKTRGQQVTLSCSPISGHRSVSWYQQTPGQGLQFLFEYFSETQRNKGNFPGRFSGRQFSNSRSEMNVSTLELGDSALYLCASSLGTITDTQYFGPGTRLTVL.

J is TRBJ1-6 and V is TRBV10-3; D gene uncertain. The V gene lost 0 bases and the J gene lost 6 bases, with 9 bases spanning the gap. Germline assignment: CDR1 ENHRY and CDR2 SYGVKD. This CDR3 comprises 15 residues. CDR3 amino acids: CAISESVRLNSPLHF. In DNA form, the CDR3 reads TGTGCCATCAGTGAGTCGGTGAGGCTTAATTCACCCCTCCACTTT.

This chain uses TRBV30 with TRBJ2-5, with TRBD1 identical over 10 bases. Trimming at V came to 0 bases and at J to 3 bases, leaving 7 bases not matched to a gene. The CDR3 length is 16 residues. From germline, CDR1 is GTSNPN and CDR2 SVGIG (reference sequence). This CDR3 is CAWSVRWDRGKETQYF. DNA of the CDR3: TGTGCCTGGAGTGTAAGGTGGGACAGGGGAAAAGAGACCCAGTACTTC.

The CDR3: CASSRGDTQYF. In DNA form, the CDR3 reads TGTGCCAGCTCACGGGGGGATACGCAGTATTTT. The V gene is TRBV18, the J gene TRBJ2-3, with D perhaps being TRBD1 or TRBD2 (5 bases each). The CDR3 sequence is 11 residues long. Per the germline V gene, CDR1 is KGHSH and CDR2 is LQKENI. Trimming stripped 4 bases from V and 6 bases from J, with 5 bases between.

The V gene is TRBV6-4, the J gene TRBJ2-7; D call uncertain. V was trimmed by 2 bases and J by 1 base, leaving 9 bases between them. Germline lookup yields CDR1 MRHNA and CDR2 SNTAGT. CDR3 length equals 14 residues. Here the CDR3 DNA reads TGTGCCAGCAGTGACCCGCTTAGTTCCTACGAGCAGTACTTC. Translation gives CASSDPLSSYEQYF.